The 14 T cell receptor beta chains given below trace back to one sample, sequenced in a study of cytomegalovirus exposure and HLA in healthy donors. Vbeta (60) and Jbeta (13) primers were used in the PCR. Profiled with immunoSEQ multiplex PCR; TCRdb holds only in-frame clones, not every one. This table holds 73,000 or so clones, roughly 77% found once. Sequencing was done on a sample of PBMCs. These receptors were obtained from a human donor in good health.

CDR3 region: CASSIVPGQESYEQYF. The CDR3 DNA is TGTGCCAGTAGTATAGTTCCGGGACAGGAGTCATACGAGCAGTACTTC. This chain links TRBV19 with TRBJ2-7, with 8 bases fitting TRBD1. The CDR3 totals 16 residues. After removal of 1 base from V and 4 bases from J, the junction contained 9 bases not matched to a gene. CDR1 LNHDA and CDR2 SQIVND come from the germline V gene (reference sequence). The variable domain in full, with the rest retrieved from reference TRBV19 and TRBJ2-7, is DGGITQSPKYLFRKEGQNVTLSCEQNLNHDAMYWYRQDPGQGLRLIYYSQIVNDFQKGDIAEGYSVSREKKESFPLTVTSAQKNPTAFYLCASSIVPGQESYEQYFGPGTRLTVT.

This sequence joins TRBV23-1 and TRBJ1-5; D gene ambiguous. TRBV23-1 is reported as an ORF; its role is uncertain. The germline V and J ends were trimmed by 0 bases and 0 bases, with 12 bases remaining between them. The CDR3 has 17 residues. The CDR3 bases are TGCGCCAGCAGTCAATCGTGGGGAGGGAATAGCAATCAGCCCCAGCATTTT. Its protein product is CASSQSWGGNSNQPQHF.

This clone was seen a single time. This chain uses TRBV7-2 with TRBJ2-3; 12 bases fit TRBD2. The trim removed 11 bases at V and 5 bases at J, leaving 8 bases unmatched. CDR1 is SGHTA and CDR2 is FQGNSA in the germline V gene. This CDR3 is 14 amino acids long. CDR3 amino acids: CASQGGLAGDTQYF. CDR3 nucleotides: TGTGCCTCCCAAGGGGGACTAGCGGGAGATACGCAGTATTTT.

The V gene is TRBV19, the J gene TRBJ2-1, with TRBD1 as a possible D gene (6 bases). Trimming took 4 bases from V and 5 from J, leaving 12 bases between them. Per the germline V gene, CDR1 is LNHDA and CDR2 is SQIVND (reference sequence). The CDR3 consists of 14 residues. CDR3 in amino acids: CASSTRGTNNEQFF. CDR3 sequence (DNA): TGTGCCAGTAGTACCAGGGGAACGAACAATGAGCAGTTCTTC.

The genes are TRBV29-1 and TRBJ2-5, with a weak D call TRBD1 (6 bases). In germline, CDR1 is SQVTM, CDR2 ANQGSEA. This CDR3 has 12 residues. Trimming cost V 0 bases and J 11 bases, with 13 bases left between them. CDR3 residues: CSVEEQGNEQYF. CDR3 nucleotide sequence: TGCAGCGTTGAAGAACAGGGAAATGAGCAGTACTTC.

The DNA for the CDR3 is TGTGCCAGTAGTAAACGGGACAGGGCCTACAATGAGCAGTTCTTC. It translates to CASSKRDRAYNEQFF. The chain employs TRBV19 and TRBJ2-1; 9 bases match TRBD1. Germline V lookup: CDR1 LNHDA, CDR2 SQIVND (reference sequence). The length of the CDR3 is 15 residues. V trimming: 4 bases; J trimming: 2 bases; junction bases outside the gene matches: 3.

The chain recombines TRBV2 with TRBJ1-2, with TRBD1 as a possible D gene (6 bases). From germline, CDR1 is SNHLY and CDR2 FYNNEI. This CDR3 has 13 residues. Trimming cost V 6 bases and J 7 bases, with 15 bases left between them. As DNA, the CDR3 is TGTGCCAGCAGACCAAACAGGGATGGTGGCTACACCTTC. It specifies CASRPNRDGGYTF.

The rearrangement joins TRBV5-1 to TRBJ2-3; 11 bases map to TRBD2. The CDR3 totals 17 residues. Germline loops: CDR1 SGHRS, CDR2 YFSETQ. The J segment lost 2 bases and the V segment lost 4 bases, leaving 9 bases of the junction unmatched. The CDR3 DNA follows: TGCGCCAGCAGCGGGGGTGGGACTAGCGGATACACAGATACGCAGTATTTT. It specifies CASSGGGTSGYTDTQYF.

The chain is built from TRBV6-1 and TRBJ1-6; a possible D gene is TRBD1 (5 bases). CDR3 length: 12 residues. Germline loops: CDR1 MNHNS, CDR2 SASEGT. Trimming shortened V by 11 bases and J by 7 bases, and 12 bases separated the two germline ends. The chain's CDR3 is CAGRQSNSPLHF. The CDR3 DNA reads TGTGCCGGAAGACAGTCGAATTCACCCCTCCACTTT.

The chain carries TRBV13 and TRBJ2-3; 8 nucleotides agree with TRBD2. The trim removed 6 bases at V and 5 bases at J, leaving 7 bases unmatched. The CDR3 is made up of 14 amino acids. The V gene's germline CDR1 is PRHDT and CDR2 FYEKMQ (reference sequence). In DNA, the CDR3 is TGTGCCAGCAGTTTCCAGCGGGGGCAAGATACGCAGTATTTT. It codes for CASSFQRGQDTQYF.

This chain joins TRBV5-3 and TRBJ1-5, with D uncertain. TRBV5-3 is labeled an ORF, and its function is uncertain. The CDR3 has 16 residues. Trimming pared 0 bases from V and 0 bases from J, leaving 10 bases between. The CDR3 DNA follows: TGTGCCAGAAGCTTGGAACGGGAGGGTAGCAATCAGCCCCAGCATTTT. Translation: CARSLEREGSNQPQHF.

The chain uses TRBV11-2 and TRBJ2-7; TRBD1 matches 7 bases. CDR1 is SGHAT, CDR2 FQNNGV, per germline. With 5 bases clipped from V and 1 base from J, the junction kept 5 bases outside the gene matches. The CDR3 loop spans 14 amino acids. The chain's CDR3 is CASSPTTGSYEQYF. CDR3 sequence (DNA): TGTGCCAGCAGCCCTACGACAGGGTCCTACGAGCAGTACTTC.

This chain links TRBV6-6 with TRBJ1-6, with a possible D match to TRBD1 (5 bases). Germline V gene data show CDR1 as MNHNY and CDR2 as SVGAGI (reference sequence). The germline V and J ends were trimmed by 2 bases and 7 bases, with 9 bases remaining between them. CDR3 length: 14 residues. The CDR3 here is CASSYGRTNSPLHF. The CDR3, as DNA: TGTGCCAGCAGTTACGGCAGGACAAATTCACCCCTCCACTTT.

This clone was seen a few times. The chain carries TRBV2 and TRBJ2-6, with D maybe TRBD1 (6 bases). Germline CDR1 and CDR2: SNHLY and FYNNEI. V was pared by 6 bases and J by 0 bases, with 12 bases between. This CDR3 spans 16 amino acids. CDR3 nucleotides: TGTGCCAGCAGCGATCCGGACAGCTCTGGGGCCAACGTCCTGACTTTC. Protein: CASSDPDSSGANVLTF.